The 9 T cell receptor beta chains below come from one sample, sequenced in a study of cytotoxic CD8 clonotypes in ibrutinib-treated CLL. Generated by immunoSEQ multiplex PCR, the TCRdb table keeps only in-frame clones and is missing some. The data show 90,000 to 100,000 clones, approximately 80% seen once. The sample here was PBMCs, taken after 12 months of ibrutinib treatment. The origin of the receptors is a human donor with chronic lymphocytic leukemia.

This chain joins TRBV2 and TRBJ2-7; 12 bases line up with TRBD1. CDR1 is SNHLY, CDR2 FYNNEI, per germline. V was pared by 7 bases and J by 5 bases, with 6 bases of the junction left unmatched. This CDR3 spans 14 amino acids. This CDR3 reads CASNGGQGAHEQYF. Written as DNA, the CDR3 is TGTGCCAGCAACGGGGGACAGGGGGCCCACGAGCAGTACTTC.

The chain links TRBV29-1 to TRBJ2-3, with 10 positions matching TRBD1. With 4 bases clipped from V and 5 bases from J, the junction kept 3 bases outside the gene matches. The CDR3 consists of 13 residues. Germline V gene lookup returns CDR1 SQVTM and CDR2 ANQGSEA. The CDR3 nucleotides are TGCAGCGTTGGACAGGGGGCTGGAGATACGCAGTATTTT. This codes for CSVGQGAGDTQYF.

The V and J genes are TRBV5-5 and TRBJ1-3; no definite D call. The V gene lost 0 bases and the J gene lost 0 bases, with 4 bases spanning the gap. Germline lookup yields CDR1 SGHKS and CDR2 YYEKEE (reference sequence). The CDR3 has 14 residues. The CDR3 here is CASSLGSSGNTIYF. The CDR3 DNA sequence: TGTGCCAGCAGCTTGGGCTCCTCTGGAAACACCATATATTTT.

The chain combines TRBV5-6 with TRBJ2-2; 8 bases map to TRBD1. Germline V gene lookup returns CDR1 SGHDT and CDR2 YYEEEE. CDR3 length: 15 residues. V trimming: 4 bases; J trimming: 6 bases; junction bases outside the gene matches: 8. DNA of the CDR3: TGTGCCAGCAGCGGGGACAGGCTGGGCGCCGGGGAGCTGTTTTTT. Translated: CASSGDRLGAGELFF.

The chain combines TRBV11-3 with TRBJ2-7; a possible D gene is TRBD2 (5 bases). The CDR3 is made up of 15 amino acids. The V end was cut by 7 bases, the J end by 2 bases, with 18 bases between. From germline, CDR1 is SGHNT and CDR2 YENEEA. The CDR3 loop reads CASTRESGKTYEQYF. CDR3 sequence (DNA): TGTGCCAGCACCCGAGAGAGCGGCAAGACCTACGAGCAGTACTTC.

The chain uses TRBV18 and TRBJ2-2; D is unresolved. The CDR3 consists of 15 residues. CDR1 and CDR2 from the germline V gene are KGHSH and LQKENI. V dropped 3 bases and J dropped 3 bases, with 11 bases sitting between them. The CDR3 DNA reads TGTGCCAGCTCACCGTCCCGGGTCGACACCGGGGAGCTGTTTTTT. The encoded protein is CASSPSRVDTGELFF.

This chain links TRBV27 with TRBJ1-5; D uncertain. The germline V gene encodes CDR1 MNHEY and CDR2 SMNVEV (reference sequence). V was trimmed by 5 bases and J by 1 base, leaving 12 bases between them. The CDR3 has 15 amino acids. In nucleotides, the CDR3 is TGTGCCAGCAGTGCGGCAGGAGGGAGCAATCAGCCCCAGCATTTT. Translated, it gives CASSAAGGSNQPQHF.

This chain connects TRBV6-5 to TRBJ1-2; 7 bases are shared with TRBD1. The CDR3 runs to 14 residues. The V segment lost 5 bases and the J segment 4 bases; nucleotides outside the gene matches: 7. In germline, CDR1 is MNHEY, CDR2 SVGAGI. CDR3 in amino acids: CASSPGQEIYGYTF. For the CDR3, the DNA is TGTGCCAGCAGTCCTGGACAGGAGATCTATGGCTACACCTTC.

This clone was counted a few times. The J gene is TRBJ2-7, the V gene TRBV7-9; D gene unclear. V gave up 5 bases and J gave up 12 bases, with 17 bases separating them. The length of the CDR3 is 12 residues. CDR1 is SEHNR, CDR2 FQNEAQ, per germline (reference sequence). CDR3 loop: CASSQSQMGTYF. CDR3 in DNA: TGTGCCAGCAGCCAGAGTCAAATGGGAACGTACTTC. The full variable domain, its missing parts supplied by reference TRBV7-9 and TRBJ2-7, is DTGVSQNPRHKITKRGQNVTFRCDPISEHNRLYWYRQTLGQGPEFLTYFQNEAQLEKSRLLSDRFSAERPKGSFSTLEIQRTEQGDSAMYLCASSQSQMGTYFGPGTRLTVT.